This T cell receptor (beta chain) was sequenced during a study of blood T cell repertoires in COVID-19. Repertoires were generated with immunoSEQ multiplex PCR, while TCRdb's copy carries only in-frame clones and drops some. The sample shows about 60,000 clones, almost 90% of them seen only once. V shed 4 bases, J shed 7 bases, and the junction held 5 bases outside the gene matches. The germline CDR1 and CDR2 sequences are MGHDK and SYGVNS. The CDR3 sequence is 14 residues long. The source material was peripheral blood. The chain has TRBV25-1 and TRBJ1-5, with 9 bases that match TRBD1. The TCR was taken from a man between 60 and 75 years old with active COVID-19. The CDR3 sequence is CASSATGGGQPQHF. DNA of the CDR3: TGTGCCAGCAGTGCGACAGGGGGAGGACAGCCCCAGCATTTT.